The next 14 T cell receptor beta chains were all read from a single sample in a study of OX40 agonist ivuxolimab in advanced cancers. TCRdb keeps only in-frame clones here, not all; method: immunoSEQ multiplex PCR. The data hold roughly 60,000 clones, with 75% to 95% observed a single time. The source material was CD4+ or CD8+ T cells sorted from blood, sampled in a trial of the OX40 agonist ivuxolimab. These receptors were taken from an adult with an advanced solid tumor such as melanoma, head and neck, liver or kidney cancer.

DNA of the CDR3: TGTGCCAGCAGCCCCGCCCCGACTAGCGGACCCTACGAGCAGTACTTC. This codes for CASSPAPTSGPYEQYF. The rearrangement joins TRBV13 to TRBJ2-7; 9 positions match TRBD2. The CDR3 totals 16 residues. The ends lost 5 bases at V and 2 bases at J; junction bases unmatched: 10. The germline V gene encodes CDR1 PRHDT and CDR2 FYEKMQ (reference sequence).

V usage is TRBV12-2 and J usage is TRBJ2-1; no DNA check was done on the table's D call, TRBD2. TRBV12-2 has pseudogene status. The CDR3 extends over 18 amino acids. The CDR3 DNA sequence: TGTGCAAGTCGCTTAATCGGGACTAGCGGGAGGGCATTATATGAGCAGTTCTTC. It is translated as CASRLIGTSGRALYEQFF.

V is TRBV11-2 and J is TRBJ2-5, with 8 bases fitting TRBD1. The CDR3 is 15 residues long. V lost 7 bases to trimming and J lost 4 bases; unmatched junction nucleotides: 11. CDR1 and CDR2 (germline): SGHAT, FQNNGV. The CDR3 spells CASTPRTGRTETQYF. CDR3 bases: TGTGCCAGCACCCCCCGGACAGGGAGGACAGAGACCCAGTACTTC. Drawing the rest from reference TRBV11-2 and TRBJ2-5, the complete variable domain is EAGVAQSPRYKIIEKRQSVAFWCNPISGHATLYWYQQILGQGPKLLIQFQNNGVVDDSQLPKDRFSAERLKGVDSTLKIQPAKLEDSAVYLCASTPRTGRTETQYFGPGTRLLVL.

This clone was observed a single time. The junction and the germline gene differ at one end; a read error may be behind it. The rearrangement links TRBV20-1 to TRBJ2-3; the D is unclear. The CDR3 runs 11 residues. The germline gives CDR1 DFQATT, CDR2 SNEGSKA (reference sequence). As DNA, the CDR3 is TGCAGTACCATAAATACAGATGCGCAGTATTTT. Protein: CSTINTDAQYF.

Only one count was recorded for this clone. The rearrangement links TRBV5-1 to TRBJ2-7; D not resolved. Germline loops: CDR1 SGHRS, CDR2 YFSETQ. This CDR3 contains 13 residues. V was shortened by 2 bases and J by 2 bases, with 8 bases between the two germline ends. CDR3 DNA sequence: TGCGCCAGCAGCTTCCGGCATACCTACGAGCAGTACTTC. It codes for CASSFRHTYEQYF.

The V and J genes are TRBV6-4 and TRBJ1-1, with TRBD1 as a possible D gene (6 bases). Trimming left V 4 bases short and J 3 bases short, with 12 bases between. The germline V gene has CDR1 MRHNA and CDR2 SNTAGT. The CDR3 loop spans 14 amino acids. The CDR3 DNA reads as TGTGCCAGCAGTGCCAGGGGTAAGTACACTGAAGCTTTCTTT. Encoded protein: CASSARGKYTEAFF.

This chain links TRBV18 with TRBJ2-1; 11 nucleotides match TRBD2. The CDR3 is made up of 19 amino acids. The V and J ends lost 0 bases and 7 bases, in that order; junction bases with no gene match: 14. The germline V gene encodes CDR1 KGHSH and CDR2 LQKENI. The CDR3 sequence: CASSPPGVAGGVLANEQFF. The CDR3, as DNA: TGTGCCAGCTCACCACCGGGAGTAGCGGGAGGGGTTTTAGCGAATGAGCAGTTCTTC.

The chain uses TRBV7-9 and TRBJ1-3; D remains ambiguous. Germline loops: CDR1 SEHNR, CDR2 FQNEAQ (reference sequence). The CDR3 loop spans 11 amino acids. V gave up 1 base and J gave up 8 bases, with 3 bases separating them. CDR3 DNA sequence: TGTGCCAGCAGCTTAGAGGACACCATATATTTT. Protein: CASSLEDTIYF. Combining the CDR3 with reference TRBV7-9 and TRBJ1-3 gives the whole variable domain DTGVSQNPRHKITKRGQNVTFRCDPISEHNRLYWYRQTLGQGPEFLTYFQNEAQLEKSRLLSDRFSAERPKGSFSTLEIQRTEQGDSAMYLCASSLEDTIYFGEGSWLTVV.

This chain links TRBV7-9 with TRBJ1-1, with a possible D match to TRBD1 (5 bases). V lost 3 bases and J lost 0, with 8 bases in between. There are 14 residues in the CDR3. Germline loops: CDR1 SEHNR, CDR2 FQNEAQ (reference sequence). CDR3 amino acids: CASSFQGLNTEAFF. DNA of the CDR3: TGTGCCAGCAGCTTCCAGGGATTGAACACTGAAGCTTTCTTT.

The rearrangement uses TRBV5-6 and TRBJ2-2, with no clear D. CDR1 and CDR2 from the germline V gene are SGHDT and YYEEEE. Trimming left V 1 base short and J 4 bases short, with 11 bases between. CDR3 length: 15 residues. The CDR3 spells CASSLWQTFTGELFF. The DNA of the CDR3 is TGTGCCAGCAGCTTGTGGCAGACCTTCACCGGGGAGCTGTTTTTT.

The chain carries TRBV6-6 and TRBJ2-1, with 9 bases fitting TRBD1. The CDR3 sequence is 15 residues long. The ends lost 5 bases at V and 7 bases at J; junction bases unmatched: 9. Per the germline V gene, CDR1 is MNHNY and CDR2 is SVGAGI (reference sequence). For the CDR3, the DNA is TGTGCCAGCAGTAAAACAGGGGGCGGAATGAATGAGCAGTTCTTC. This translates into CASSKTGGGMNEQFF.

The CDR3 DNA reads as TGTGCCAGCAGCCAAGGAAGTAGCGGGAGGGCCCGGAAGACCCAGTACTTC. Translating it yields CASSQGSSGRARKTQYF. V is TRBV14 and J is TRBJ2-5; 11 bases fit TRBD2. V shed 1 base, J shed 6 bases, and the junction held 10 bases outside the gene matches. The CDR3 totals 17 residues. Per the germline V gene, CDR1 is SGHDN and CDR2 is FVKESK.

The rearrangement uses TRBV19 and TRBJ2-6; 7 nucleotides align to TRBD2. The CDR3 has 15 amino acids. V lost 7 bases, J lost 1 base, and 4 bases stayed unmatched. In germline, CDR1 is LNHDA, CDR2 SQIVND (reference sequence). The CDR3 loop is CASIAGRSGANVLTF. As DNA, the CDR3 is TGTGCCAGTATAGCGGGCCGTTCTGGGGCCAACGTCCTGACTTTC.

This clone was observed once. The chain couples TRBV18 to TRBJ2-5; D not resolved. V was shortened by 2 bases and J by 5 bases, with 9 bases between the two germline ends. The germline V gene has CDR1 KGHSH and CDR2 LQKENI. The CDR3 has 13 amino acids. This CDR3 reads CASSPGLGETQYF. CDR3 coding DNA: TGTGCCAGCTCACCAGGTCTGGGGGAGACCCAGTACTTC. Full variable domain (outside the CDR3, taken from reference TRBV18 and TRBJ2-5): NAGVMQNPRHLVRRRGQEARLRCSPMKGHSHVYWYRQLPEEGLKFMVYLQKENIIDESGMPKERFSAEFPKEGPSILRIQQVVRGDSAAYFCASSPGLGETQYFGPGTRLLVL.